A single sample is the source of the 2 T cell receptor beta chains below, sequenced in a study of T cell responses to AZD1222 COVID-19 vaccine. Sequencing used immunoSEQ multiplex PCR; TCRdb keeps in-frame clones, though not all of them. The sample holds approximately 140,000 clones, around four fifths seen once. Material: peripheral blood, obtained on day 0 of MenACWY control vaccination. The receptors here all came from an adult in good health.

As DNA, the CDR3 is TGCGCCAGCAGCTTAAGACAGGGCACCGGGGAGCTGTTTTTT. It translates to CASSLRQGTGELFF. The rearrangement links TRBV5-1 to TRBJ2-2, with 7 bases lining up with TRBD1. V was pared by 2 bases and J by 4 bases, with 2 bases of the junction left unmatched. The CDR3 covers 14 residues. Germline assignment: CDR1 SGHRS and CDR2 YFSETQ.

This clone showed up just a few times. The chain combines TRBV3-1 (or the pseudogene TRBV3-2) with TRBJ1-2, with D unresolved. Trimming left V 1 base short and J 8 bases short, with 8 bases between. The CDR3 loop spans 12 amino acids. Germline V gene sequence: CDR1 LGHDT, CDR2 YNNKEL (reference sequence). The CDR3 reads CASSQGSLGYTF. The CDR3 coding sequence is TGTGCCAGCAGCCAAGGGTCCTTGGGCTACACCTTC.